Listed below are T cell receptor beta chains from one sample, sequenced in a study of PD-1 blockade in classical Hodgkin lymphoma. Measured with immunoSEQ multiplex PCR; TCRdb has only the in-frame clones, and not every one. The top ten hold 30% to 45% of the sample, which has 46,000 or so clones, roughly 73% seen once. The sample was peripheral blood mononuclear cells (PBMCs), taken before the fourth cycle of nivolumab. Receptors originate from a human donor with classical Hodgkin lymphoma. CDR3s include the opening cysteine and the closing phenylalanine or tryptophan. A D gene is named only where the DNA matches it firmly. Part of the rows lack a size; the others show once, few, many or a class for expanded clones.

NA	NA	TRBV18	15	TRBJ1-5	CASSPRGISNQPQHF	TGTGCCAGCTCACCACGGGGTATCAGCAATCAGCCCCAGCATTTT
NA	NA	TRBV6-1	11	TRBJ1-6	CASSLDSALHF	TGTGCCAGCAGTTTGGACAGTGCCCTCCACTTT
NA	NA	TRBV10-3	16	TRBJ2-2	CAISEFRDANTGELFF	TGTGCCATCAGTGAGTTCAGGGATGCGAACACCGGGGAGCTGTTTTTT
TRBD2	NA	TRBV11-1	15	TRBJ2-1	CASSYSGGENNEQFF	TGTGCCAGCAGCTACAGCGGGGGCGAAAACAATGAGCAGTTCTTC
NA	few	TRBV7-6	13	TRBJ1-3	CASSLDSGNTIYF	TGTGCCAGCAGCTTAGACTCTGGAAACACCATATATTTT
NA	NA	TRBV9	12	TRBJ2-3	CASSVGADTQYF	TGTGCCAGCAGCGTAGGGGCAGATACGCAGTATTTT
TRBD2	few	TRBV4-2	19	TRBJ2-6	CASSPDLAGGRSGANVLTF	TGTGCCAGCAGCCCGGACCTAGCGGGGGGCCGCTCTGGGGCCAACGTCCTGACTTTC
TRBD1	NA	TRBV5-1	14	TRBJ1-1	CASIGTGGNTEAFF	TGCGCCAGCATTGGGACAGGGGGGAACACTGAAGCTTTCTTT
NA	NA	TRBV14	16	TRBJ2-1	CASSQVGVGSRDEQFF	TGTGCCAGCAGCCAGGTCGGGGTAGGGAGTAGAGATGAGCAGTTCTTC
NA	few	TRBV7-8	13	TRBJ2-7	CASSLRRGHEQYF	TGTGCCAGCAGCCTCCGGAGGGGACACGAGCAGTACTTC
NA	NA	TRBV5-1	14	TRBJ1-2	CASSLGGTNYGYTF	TGCGCCAGCAGCTTGGGGGGCACTAACTATGGCTACACCTTC
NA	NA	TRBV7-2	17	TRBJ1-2	CASSFSTEQGKVYGYTF	TGTGCCAGCAGCTTTTCCACAGAACAGGGTAAAGTCTATGGCTACACCTTC
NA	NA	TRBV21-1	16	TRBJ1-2	CASSTPLDRGTVGYTF	TGTGCCAGCAGCACACCCCTGGACAGGGGGACCGTGGGCTACACCTTC
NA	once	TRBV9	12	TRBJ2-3	CASSASSDTQYF	TGTGCCAGCAGCGCAAGCTCAGATACGCAGTATTTT
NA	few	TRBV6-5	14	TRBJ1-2	CASRASGWLGGYTF	TGTGCCAGCAGGGCCTCAGGATGGTTAGGTGGCTACACCTTC
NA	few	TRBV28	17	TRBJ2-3	CASSLRADGPGTDTQYF	TGTGCCAGCAGTTTACGAGCCGACGGCCCGGGCACAGATACGCAGTATTTT
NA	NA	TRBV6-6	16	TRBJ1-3	CASSVNSGHPGNTIYF	TGTGCCAGCAGTGTGAACTCGGGGCATCCCGGAAACACCATATATTTT
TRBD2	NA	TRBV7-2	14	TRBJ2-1	CASSLSGRLAEGIF	TGTGCCAGCAGCTTATCGGGTCGACTAGCGGAAGGTATCTTC
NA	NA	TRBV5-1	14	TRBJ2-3	CASSLDSSTDTQYF	TGCGCCAGCAGCTTGGACAGTTCGACAGATACGCAGTATTTT
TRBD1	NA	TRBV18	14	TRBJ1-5	CASSSGQGEQPQHF	TGTGCCAGCTCATCGGGACAGGGTGAACAGCCCCAGCATTTT
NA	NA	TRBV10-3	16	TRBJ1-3	CAISAVVGNSGNTIYF	TGTGCCATCAGTGCTGTCGTCGGAAACTCTGGAAACACCATATATTTT
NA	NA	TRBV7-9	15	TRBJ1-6	CASSLNTGTDSPLHF	TGTGCCAGCAGCTTAAATACAGGGACTGATTCACCCCTCCACTTT
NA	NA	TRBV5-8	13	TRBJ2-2	CASSLGRGRELFF	TGTGCCAGCAGCTTAGGCAGGGGCCGGGAGCTGTTTTTT
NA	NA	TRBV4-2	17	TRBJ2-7	CASSQPRRGETSYEQYF	TGTGCCAGCAGCCAACCAAGGCGGGGTGAGACCTCCTACGAGCAGTACTTC
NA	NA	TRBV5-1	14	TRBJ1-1	CASSLDYMNTEAFF	TGCGCCAGCAGCTTGGATTACATGAACACTGAAGCTTTCTTT
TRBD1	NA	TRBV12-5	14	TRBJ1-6	CASAPGTDNSPLHF	TGTGCTAGTGCCCCTGGGACAGATAATTCACCCCTCCACTTT
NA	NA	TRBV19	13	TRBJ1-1	CASIVYENTEAFF	TGTGCCAGTATAGTATATGAGAACACTGAAGCTTTCTTT
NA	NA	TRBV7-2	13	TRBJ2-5	CASSVDRQETQYF	TGTGCCAGCAGCGTTGACCGCCAAGAGACCCAGTACTTC